This T cell receptor beta chain was documented in a study of blood T cell repertoires in COVID-19. Generated by immunoSEQ multiplex PCR, the TCRdb table keeps only in-frame clones and is missing some. The table records approximately 210,000 clones, 84% of them present only once. CDR3 length equals 16 residues. Germline loops: CDR1 SGHTA, CDR2 FQGNSA. The V segment lost 7 bases and the J segment 1 base; nucleotides outside the gene matches: 11. The chain combines TRBV7-2 with TRBJ2-5; 8 positions agree with TRBD2. The sample consisted of peripheral blood. This TCR was sampled from a man aged 30 to 45 with active or convalescent COVID-19. The CDR3 nucleotides are TGTGCCAGCAAAATTAGCGGGGCGGGGGGCCAAGAGACCCAGTACTTC. Residues: CASKISGAGGQETQYF. The variable domain in full, with the rest retrieved from reference TRBV7-2 and TRBJ2-5, is GAGVSQSPSNKVTEKGKDVELRCDPISGHTALYWYRQSLGQGLEFLIYFQGNSAPDKSGLPSDRFSAERTGGSVSTLTIQRTQQEDSAVYLCASKISGAGGQETQYFGPGTRLLVL.